This TCR beta chain was recorded in a study of CXCR3-negative and CXCR3-positive naive CD8 T cells. Study-wide results and limits: When CXCR3-positive naive cells were set against CXCR3-negative naive cells, the former had more hydrophobic TRB CDR3s. Unlike memory cells, which differed, naive CXCR3-negative and CXCR3-positive cells had similar TRBV-TRBJ usage.

The germline gives CDR1 MNHEY, CDR2 SVGEGT. This CDR3 region has 14 residues. Triplicate sorts of 300,000 cells per CD8+ subset. Cells that were CD45RO-CCR7+CD27+CD95- constituted naive CD8+ T cells. As concerns this clonotype: Its antigen is as yet unknown.

The authors prepared UMI-labeled TRB cDNA libraries by 5' RACE. From the 5' RACE reads, TCRdb lists one entry per CDR3 protein and no DNA. Recorded for this sample: some 140,000 distinct CDR3 sequences. This chain uses TRBV6-2 or TRBV6-3 with TRBJ2-7. Sequenced material: naive CXCR3+ CD8+ T cells from blood. Stated subset: CD45RO-CCR7+CD27+CD95- naive CD8+ T cells expressing CXCR3 (TNR3+). This sequence originates from a human donor in good health. Some clones in this sample may be carry-over from other donors' samples. This chain's CDR3 is CASSRRGISYEQYF.